The 22 T cell receptor beta chains listed next were all sequenced from one sample in a study of T cells after yellow fever vaccination. TCRdb re-called the 5' RACE reads with MiXCR, one entry per CDR3 protein. The sample yields 85,000 to 100,000 distinct CDR3 sequences, under 6.5% seen once. The sample here was CD8+ T cells sorted from PBMCs, taken 10 days after the yellow fever booster vaccination. These receptors were collected from a man aged 18 to 29 who received the YFV17D yellow fever vaccine.

This clonotype has a handful of counts. The chain is built from TRBV7-9 and TRBJ2-2; 7 bases fit TRBD2. The germline gives CDR1 SEHNR, CDR2 FQNEAQ (reference sequence). The CDR3 runs to 14 residues. Trimming took 5 bases from V and 3 from J; bases not matched to a gene: 3. CDR3 sequence reads: CASSRTRDTGELFF. The CDR3 DNA reads TGTGCCAGCAGCCGGACTAGGGACACCGGGGAGCTGTTTTTT.

Only a few counts were recorded for this clonotype. The chain carries TRBV5-6 and TRBJ2-5, with no clear D. The CDR3 runs 14 residues. Germline V CDR1 and CDR2: SGHDT, YYEEEE. Trimming cost V 2 bases and J 8 bases, with 16 bases left between them. The CDR3 loop is CASSFTDDVVTQYF. CDR3 coding DNA: TGTGCCAGCAGCTTTACGGACGACGTTGTAACCCAGTACTTC.

This clonotype was picked up a small number of times. The chain employs TRBV12-3 or TRBV12-4 and TRBJ2-5; TRBD1 might be the D (7 bases). There are 14 residues in the CDR3. V lost 4 bases to trimming and J lost 5 bases, with 14 bases between them. As DNA, the CDR3 is TGTGCCAGCAGTTCCGGCAGGGGGGTGGAGACCCAGTACTTC. This sequence encodes CASSSGRGVETQYF.

This clonotype was detected many times. The chain links TRBV19 to TRBJ2-5; TRBD2 agrees at 10 bases. Per the germline V gene, CDR1 is LNHDA and CDR2 is SQIVND (reference sequence). There are 16 residues in the CDR3. After removal of 8 bases from V and 4 bases from J, the junction contained 13 bases not matched to a gene. The CDR3 DNA reads as TGTGCCAGTCGTTCCGGAGCGGGGGGGCCGTTAGAGACCCAGTACTTC. Protein sequence: CASRSGAGGPLETQYF.

The genes are TRBV9 and TRBJ2-1, with D unresolved. Germline values: CDR1 SGDLS, CDR2 YYNGEE. The ends were cut back, 4 bases at V and 2 bases at J, with 13 bases in the middle. The CDR3 extends over 15 amino acids. The CDR3 sequence is CASSPRQGTYNEQFF. The CDR3 DNA follows: TGTGCCAGCAGCCCCCGTCAAGGGACCTACAATGAGCAGTTCTTC. The full variable domain, completed using reference TRBV9 and TRBJ2-1, is DSGVTQTPKHLITATGQRVTLRCSPRSGDLSVYWYQQSLDQGLQFLIQYYNGEERAKGNILERFSAQQFPDLHSELNLSSLELGDSALYFCASSPRQGTYNEQFFGPGTRLTVL.

The chain links TRBV15 to TRBJ2-5, with 9 bases fitting TRBD2. V lost 3 bases to trimming and J lost 2 bases; unmatched junction nucleotides: 10. The CDR3 is 17 amino acids. Germline assignment: CDR1 LNHNV and CDR2 YYDKDF (reference sequence). CDR3 DNA: TGTGCCACCAGCAGTGGGCGCAGCGGGGGGTTTCAAGAGACCCAGTACTTC. Amino acid sequence: CATSSGRSGGFQETQYF.

This chain connects TRBV5-8 to TRBJ2-3; 8 bases are shared with TRBD1. The CDR3 length is 16 residues. Germline assignment: CDR1 SGHTS and CDR2 YDEGEE. V lost 4 bases, J lost 2 bases, and 9 bases stayed unmatched. Written as DNA, the CDR3 is TGTGCCAGCAGCGCCACCCGGGACAGGATCACAGATACGCAGTATTTT. Amino acids: CASSATRDRITDTQYF.

This clonotype has just a few counts. The J gene is TRBJ1-3, the V gene TRBV12-3 or TRBV12-4; a weak D match, TRBD1 (5 bases). Trimming cost V 3 bases and J 0 bases, with 9 bases left between them. The CDR3 is made up of 15 amino acids. CDR3: CASSLGGASGNTIYF. The CDR3 bases are TGTGCCAGCAGTTTGGGGGGAGCCTCTGGAAACACCATATATTTT.

The rearrangement links TRBV11-2 to TRBJ2-2; no definite D call. Trimming took off 1 base at V and 0 bases at J, with 12 bases between the two ends. CDR1 and CDR2 from the germline V gene are SGHAT and FQNNGV. This CDR3 has 17 amino acids. The CDR3 region is CASSLVGTYANTGELFF. For the CDR3, the DNA is TGTGCCAGCAGCTTAGTAGGAACATACGCGAACACCGGGGAGCTGTTTTTT.

This clonotype was counted only a few times. The CDR3 loop is CASRSRGGDTQYF. In nucleotides, the CDR3 is TGTGCCAGCAGATCACGGGGGGGAGATACGCAGTATTTT. The gene calls are TRBV7-9 and TRBJ2-3; 8 bases match TRBD2. Trimming removed 6 bases from V and 5 bases from J; junction bases left unmatched: 4. CDR1 and CDR2 from the germline V gene are SEHNR and FQNEAQ (reference sequence). The CDR3 covers 13 residues.

The V call is TRBV4-3, the J call TRBJ1-4, with D hard to call. The CDR3 is 15 amino acids. With 0 bases removed from V and 11 bases from J, the gap between germline ends came to 16 bases. In germline, CDR1 is LGHNA, CDR2 YSLEER. The CDR3: CASSQDFQSDVKLFF. In DNA form, the CDR3 reads TGCGCCAGCAGCCAAGATTTCCAGTCGGATGTGAAACTGTTTTTT.

V gene TRBV6-5 combines with J gene TRBJ1-6, with D perhaps matching TRBD1 (5 bases). Trimming shortened V by 2 bases and J by 9 bases, and 11 bases separated the two germline ends. The length of the CDR3 is 14 residues. Germline values: CDR1 MNHEY, CDR2 SVGAGI. CDR3: CASSYGGSVSPLHF. CDR3 sequence (DNA): TGTGCCAGCAGTTACGGGGGTTCTGTTTCACCCCTCCACTTT.

This clonotype was counted only a few times. This chain uses TRBV6-5 with TRBJ2-1; tentative D call: TRBD1 (5 bases). V was clipped by 5 bases and J by 5 bases, with 19 bases between them. This CDR3 region has 16 residues. CDR1 and CDR2 (germline): MNHEY, SVGAGI. This chain's CDR3 is CASSRSWQGIDNEQFF. Here the CDR3 DNA reads TGTGCCAGCAGTAGGAGTTGGCAGGGTATCGACAATGAGCAGTTCTTC.

A few counts support this clonotype. This chain connects TRBV19 to TRBJ1-1, with no clear D. This CDR3 has 16 amino acids. Between the trimmed V and J ends, which lost 2 bases and 0 bases, there was a span of 13 bases. Germline V gene lookup returns CDR1 LNHDA and CDR2 SQIVND (reference sequence). The CDR3 protein is CASSIYPGSMNTEAFF. For the CDR3, the DNA is TGTGCCAGTAGTATATATCCGGGTAGTATGAACACTGAAGCTTTCTTT.

This chain uses TRBV4-3 with TRBJ2-7; D tentatively reads TRBD1 or TRBD2 (5 bases each). The V end lost 1 base, the J end lost 2 bases, and 15 bases lay between the germline ends. The CDR3 is made up of 16 amino acids. From germline, CDR1 is LGHNA and CDR2 YSLEER. CDR3 sequence (DNA): TGCGCCAGCAGCCAAGTTACAAGGGGAGCTCCCTACGAGCAGTACTTC. This encodes CASSQVTRGAPYEQYF.

The V and J genes are TRBV5-1 and TRBJ1-1, with 11 nucleotides matching TRBD1. CDR1 and CDR2 (germline): SGHRS, YFSETQ. The CDR3 loop spans 14 amino acids. Trimming cost V 4 bases and J 9 bases; bases outside gene matches: 8. DNA for the CDR3: TGCGCCAGCAGCGGAGGGACAGGGGGAAAAAAAGCTTTCTTT. Its protein is CASSGGTGGKKAFF.

This clonotype was detected many times. The chain has TRBV5-1 and TRBJ2-1, with 9 bases that match TRBD2. The CDR3 has 18 residues. V trimming: 4 bases; J trimming: 1 base; junction bases outside the gene matches: 12. Germline V lookup: CDR1 SGHRS, CDR2 YFSETQ. The CDR3 loop is CASSRRLAGSRSYNEQFF. The CDR3 nucleotides read TGCGCCAGCAGCCGGCGGCTAGCGGGGTCTCGATCCTACAATGAGCAGTTCTTC.

This chain links TRBV6-5 with TRBJ2-5, with 8 bases lining up with TRBD2. Per germline, CDR1 MNHEY and CDR2 SVGAGI. V lost 8 bases, J lost 5 bases, and 10 bases stayed unmatched. This CDR3 region has 14 residues. The CDR3 loop is CASRRAGEGETQYF. CDR3 coding DNA: TGTGCCAGCCGGAGAGCGGGGGAGGGCGAGACCCAGTACTTC.

This chain joins TRBV7-9 and TRBJ2-2; D unresolved. Germline V lookup: CDR1 SEHNR, CDR2 FQNEAQ (reference sequence). This CDR3 is 17 amino acids long. V lost 2 bases and J lost 0, with 13 bases in between. DNA of the CDR3: TGTGCCAGCAGCTTACCCCCGAGTCAGCCGAACACCGGGGAGCTGTTTTTT. This gives the protein CASSLPPSQPNTGELFF. The variable domain in full, with the rest retrieved from reference TRBV7-9 and TRBJ2-2, is DTGVSQNPRHKITKRGQNVTFRCDPISEHNRLYWYRQTLGQGPEFLTYFQNEAQLEKSRLLSDRFSAERPKGSFSTLEIQRTEQGDSAMYLCASSLPPSQPNTGELFFGEGSRLTVL.

This clonotype has only a few counts. V and J are TRBV12-3 or TRBV12-4 and TRBJ2-7; D possibly uses TRBD1 or TRBD2 (5 bases each). This CDR3 contains 13 residues. Trimming took 3 bases from V and 6 from J, leaving 12 bases between them. The CDR3 DNA reads as TGTGCCAGCAGTTTTGGGGGTAGTGGCGAGCAGTACTTC. It translates to CASSFGGSGEQYF.

The V call is TRBV11-2, the J call TRBJ2-2, with D maybe TRBD1 (7 bases). This CDR3 region has 14 residues. The V and J ends lost 3 bases and 5 bases respectively, with 10 bases between them. Germline CDR1 is SGHAT and CDR2 is FQNNGV. The CDR3 DNA reads TGTGCCAGCAGCTTCCAGGGGGGAACCGGGGAGCTGTTTTTT. This translates into CASSFQGGTGELFF.

V and J are TRBV11-2 and TRBJ2-1; 13 bases map to TRBD2. The CDR3 runs to 16 residues. V lost 6 bases, J lost 10 bases, and 12 bases stayed unmatched. Germline CDR1 is SGHAT and CDR2 is FQNNGV. The DNA of the CDR3 is TGTGCCAGCAGTCAACTAGCGGGGGGGCGATTTGGCGAGCAGTTCTTC. Amino acids: CASSQLAGGRFGEQFF.